Each of the 27 T cell receptor beta chains below was sequenced from the same sample in a study of blood T cell repertoires in COVID-19. Clones were sequenced by immunoSEQ multiplex PCR, and TCRdb holds only the in-frame ones, with some missing. The sample has around 320,000 clones; 90% to 95% are singletons. Sequenced input: PBMCs or T cells enriched from blood (not recorded which). These receptor sequences come from a woman under 40 who had been exposed to COVID-19.

V gene TRBV5-6 combines with J gene TRBJ1-5; TRBD1 matches at 11 bases. Per the germline V gene, CDR1 is SGHDT and CDR2 is YYEEEE. The CDR3 has 16 amino acids. With 4 bases clipped from V and 4 bases from J, the junction kept 7 bases outside the gene matches. This chain's CDR3 is CASSLWTGGRNQPQHF. The CDR3 coding sequence is TGTGCCAGCAGCCTTTGGACAGGGGGCAGGAATCAGCCCCAGCATTTT.

The rearrangement joins TRBV15 to TRBJ2-2, with D possibly matching TRBD1 (5 bases). Trimming took off 6 bases at V and 1 base at J, with 9 bases between the two ends. This CDR3 spans 14 amino acids. Germline-derived CDR1 and CDR2 are LNHNV and YYDKDF (reference sequence). This CDR3 is CATRRTGNTGELFF. In nucleotides, the CDR3 is TGTGCCACCAGAAGAACAGGGAACACCGGGGAGCTGTTTTTT.

This clone has only one observation. This chain uses TRBV9 with TRBJ1-3; TRBD1 aligns across 7 bases. Germline V gene data show CDR1 as SGDLS and CDR2 as YYNGEE. This CDR3 is 15 amino acids long. J gave up 0 bases and V 0 bases, and 0 bases lay outside the gene matches. The CDR3 DNA sequence: TGTGCCAGCAGCGTAGGGGACAGCTCTGGAAACACCATATATTTT. It is translated as CASSVGDSSGNTIYF.

The chain carries TRBV5-1 and TRBJ2-2; possible D gene TRBD1, 7 bases. Germline V lookup: CDR1 SGHRS, CDR2 YFSETQ. Between the trimmed V and J ends, which lost 0 bases and 5 bases, there was a span of 14 bases. The CDR3 length is 16 residues. CDR3 bases: TGCGCCAGCAGCTTGGTAGCAGGGGGGAAAACCGGGGAGCTGTTTTTT. Protein sequence: CASSLVAGGKTGELFF. Based on the CDR3 plus reference TRBV5-1 and TRBJ2-2, the full variable domain is KAGVTQTPRYLIKTRGQQVTLSCSPISGHRSVSWYQQTPGQGLQFLFEYFSETQRNKGNFPGRFSGRQFSNSRSEMNVSTLELGDSALYLCASSLVAGGKTGELFFGEGSRLTVL.

The rearrangement joins TRBV3-1 (or the pseudogene TRBV3-2) to TRBJ2-5, with TRBD2 identical over 10 bases. Per germline, CDR1 LGHDT and CDR2 YNNKEL (reference sequence). The V segment lost 2 bases and the J segment 1 base; nucleotides outside the gene matches: 13. The CDR3 runs 19 residues. The CDR3 spells CASSQLLAGDRDSQETQYF. The CDR3 DNA is TGTGCCAGCAGCCAACTTCTAGCGGGAGACCGAGATTCCCAAGAGACCCAGTACTTC.

This clone appeared once. The V gene is TRBV29-1, the J gene TRBJ1-2; 8 positions agree with TRBD1. V trimming: 0 bases; J trimming: 6 bases; junction bases outside the gene matches: 9. The germline V gene encodes CDR1 SQVTM and CDR2 ANQGSEA. The CDR3 has 15 residues. The CDR3 here is CSVEDPADRAHGYTF. CDR3 bases: TGCAGCGTTGAAGACCCAGCGGACAGGGCGCATGGCTACACCTTC. Drawing the rest from reference TRBV29-1 and TRBJ1-2, the complete variable domain is SAVISQKPSRDICQRGTSLTIQCQVDSQVTMMFWYRQQPGQSLTLIATANQGSEATYESGFVIDKFPISRPNLTFSTLTVSNMSPEDSSIYLCSVEDPADRAHGYTFGSGTRLTVV.

The rearrangement links TRBV15 to TRBJ2-7; possibly TRBD1 for D (6 bases). Trimming took off 0 bases at V and 3 bases at J, with 15 bases between the two ends. The germline V gene has CDR1 LNHNV and CDR2 YYDKDF (reference sequence). CDR3 length: 16 residues. CDR3 protein: CATSRDLTGTFYEQYF. The CDR3 nucleotides are TGTGCCACCAGCAGAGATTTGACAGGCACCTTCTACGAGCAGTACTTC.

A single count supports this clone. The chain is built from TRBV4-1 and TRBJ2-7, with D perhaps TRBD1 (6 bases). In germline, CDR1 is MGHRA, CDR2 YSYEKL. V lost 0 bases to trimming and J lost 3 bases, with 9 bases between them. The length of the CDR3 is 14 residues. CDR3 coding DNA: TGCGCCAGCAGCCAAGATAGGACAGTCTACGAGCAGTACTTC. This gives the protein CASSQDRTVYEQYF.

The chain employs TRBV6-5 and TRBJ2-4, with TRBD1 matching over 8 bases. CDR1 is MNHEY, CDR2 SVGAGI, per germline. The CDR3 spans 16 residues. Trimming took 3 bases from V and 0 from J; bases not matched to a gene: 4. This chain's CDR3 is CASSYTGTGAKNIQYF. DNA of the CDR3: TGTGCCAGCAGTTATACAGGGACAGGAGCCAAAAACATTCAGTACTTC.

The chain is built from TRBV25-1 and TRBJ1-4, with 8 bases fitting TRBD1. V lost 2 bases and J lost 10; bases outside the gene matches: 0. The CDR3 spans 12 residues. Looked up from germline, CDR1 is MGHDK and CDR2 is SYGVNS. The DNA for the CDR3 is TGTGCCAGCAGTGAAGACAGGGGAAAACTGTTTTTT. Its translation is CASSEDRGKLFF.

The chain uses TRBV24-1 and TRBJ2-6, with TRBD1 matching 7 bases. The CDR3 extends over 16 amino acids. Losses at the gene ends were 7 bases for V and 2 bases for J; bases not matched to a gene: 7. Germline V gives CDR1 KGHDR, CDR2 SFDVKD. CDR3 sequence: CATSRGTGAGANVLTF. The CDR3 region has the DNA TGTGCCACCAGCCGAGGAACAGGGGCTGGGGCCAACGTCCTGACTTTC.

This clone was seen once. The rearrangement links TRBV5-1 to TRBJ2-1, with 9 nucleotides matching TRBD2. The CDR3 sequence is 12 residues long. CDR1 is SGHRS, CDR2 YFSETQ, per germline. The ends lost 4 bases at V and 10 bases at J; junction bases unmatched: 3. The CDR3 DNA reads TGCGCCAGCAGCCCAGGACTAGCGGAGCAGTTCTTC. It is translated as CASSPGLAEQFF.

This chain uses TRBV2 with TRBJ1-5, with no clear D. Germline lookup yields CDR1 SNHLY and CDR2 FYNNEI. The CDR3 contains 15 residues. V was cut by 5 bases and J by 0 bases, with 11 bases left in between. CDR3: CASSKSRYSNQPQHF. In nucleotides, the CDR3 is TGTGCCAGCAGTAAATCGAGGTATAGCAATCAGCCCCAGCATTTT.

This chain connects TRBV27 to TRBJ2-3; D unclear. V was cut by 1 base and J by 1 base, with 6 bases left in between. Looked up from germline, CDR1 is MNHEY and CDR2 is SMNVEV (reference sequence). This CDR3 has 14 amino acids. The CDR3 reads CASSLLGGTDTQYF. In nucleotides, the CDR3 is TGTGCCAGCAGTTTATTAGGAGGCACAGATACGCAGTATTTT.

Written as DNA, the CDR3 is TGTGCCAGCAGAACAGGGGGCGCGAACTCTAACACTGAAGCTTTCTTT. Translation: CASRTGGANSNTEAFF. The chain recombines TRBV28 with TRBJ1-1, with TRBD1 matching over 9 bases. The germline V gene encodes CDR1 MDHEN and CDR2 SYDVKM. CDR3 length equals 16 residues. With 6 bases clipped from V and 2 bases from J, the junction kept 10 bases outside the gene matches.

V gene TRBV7-9 combines with J gene TRBJ1-6; perhaps TRBD1 as D (5 bases). Germline-derived CDR1 and CDR2 are SEHNR and FQNEAQ (reference sequence). V lost 5 bases to trimming and J lost 9 bases, with 17 bases between them. This CDR3 spans 15 amino acids. The CDR3 nucleotides read TGTGCCAGCAGCGTCGTTCGGGGGATCGGTTCACCCCTCCACTTT. This sequence encodes CASSVVRGIGSPLHF.

V and J are TRBV5-8 and TRBJ2-2; TRBD1 aligns across 8 bases. This CDR3 has 17 residues. The ends lost 4 bases at V and 6 bases at J; junction bases unmatched: 14. Germline assignment: CDR1 SGHTS and CDR2 YDEGEE. The CDR3 spells CASSAAIRQGRAGELFF. The CDR3 DNA reads as TGTGCCAGCAGCGCGGCGATAAGACAGGGGAGAGCCGGGGAGCTGTTTTTT.

V and J are TRBV19 and TRBJ1-2; TRBD1 agrees at 7 bases. The junction had 1 base not matched to a gene; V was cut back by 1 base and J by 2 bases. The germline V gene has CDR1 LNHDA and CDR2 SQIVND (reference sequence). This CDR3 has 14 residues. This chain's CDR3 is CASSIGGQNYGYTF. In nucleotides, the CDR3 is TGTGCCAGTAGTATAGGGGGACAGAACTATGGCTACACCTTC.

The chain recombines TRBV13 with TRBJ1-1, with D maybe TRBD1 (5 bases). V was pared by 2 bases and J by 5 bases, with 12 bases between. From germline, CDR1 is PRHDT and CDR2 FYEKMQ (reference sequence). The CDR3 is 14 amino acids. The CDR3 spells CASSLQGLVTEAFF. DNA of the CDR3: TGTGCCAGCAGCTTACAGGGTCTAGTGACTGAAGCTTTCTTT. The full variable domain, with the rest looked up from reference TRBV13 and TRBJ1-1, is AAGVIQSPRHLIKEKRETATLKCYPIPRHDTVYWYQQGPGQDPQFLISFYEKMQSDKGSIPDRFSAQQFSDYHSELNMSSLELGDSALYFCASSLQGLVTEAFFGQGTRLTVV.

A single count supports this clone. The chain is built from TRBV5-1 and TRBJ2-7, with TRBD2 matching 7 bases. V lost 0 bases to trimming and J lost 0 bases; unmatched junction nucleotides: 6. CDR3 length equals 16 residues. Germline V gives CDR1 SGHRS, CDR2 YFSETQ. CDR3 in amino acids: CASSLEGTTSSYEQYF. The CDR3 DNA sequence: TGCGCCAGCAGCTTGGAAGGGACTACGAGCTCCTACGAGCAGTACTTC.

The rearrangement uses TRBV5-1 and TRBJ1-1; perhaps TRBD1 as D (5 bases). There are 14 residues in the CDR3. V was clipped by 1 base and J by 4 bases, with 11 bases between them. Per germline, CDR1 SGHRS and CDR2 YFSETQ. The chain's CDR3 is CASSLQGVGTEAFF. CDR3 nucleotide sequence: TGCGCCAGCAGCTTGCAGGGTGTCGGCACTGAAGCTTTCTTT.

The chain is built from TRBV6-5 and TRBJ1-2; maybe TRBD1 (6 bases). The CDR3 runs 12 residues. Germline-derived CDR1 and CDR2 are MNHEY and SVGAGI. V shed 10 bases and J shed 8 bases, with 17 bases lying between them. CDR3 DNA: TGTGCCACCAAGGGGGGGGCGGGAGGCTACACCTTC. Its protein product is CATKGGAGGYTF.

The chain carries TRBV3-1 (or the pseudogene TRBV3-2) and TRBJ2-3; TRBD2 agrees at 10 bases. In germline, CDR1 is LGHDT, CDR2 YNNKEL (reference sequence). V lost 1 base, J lost 2 bases, and 6 bases stayed unmatched. The CDR3 consists of 17 residues. CDR3 nucleotides: TGTGCCAGCAGCCAAGGATCGAGCGGGGGGGTCACAGATACGCAGTATTTT. The encoded protein is CASSQGSSGGVTDTQYF.

The genes are TRBV7-9 and TRBJ1-4; 10 bases align to TRBD1. CDR3 length: 14 amino acids. V was pared by 2 bases and J by 7 bases, with 1 base of the junction left unmatched. Germline V gene sequence: CDR1 SEHNR, CDR2 FQNEAQ (reference sequence). CDR3 sequence reads: CASSLRDRGEKLFF. The CDR3 DNA reads as TGTGCCAGCAGCTTAAGGGACAGGGGTGAAAAACTGTTTTTT.

This chain connects TRBV7-3 to TRBJ1-1, with a possible D match to TRBD1 (6 bases). The V and J ends lost 5 bases and 1 base respectively, with 11 bases between them. CDR3 length equals 14 residues. Per germline, CDR1 SGHTA and CDR2 FQGTGA. In DNA, the CDR3 is TGTGCCAGCAGCCGGGGGGGCTCGAACACTGAAGCTTTCTTT. This sequence encodes CASSRGGSNTEAFF.

This clone has more than one count but fewer than ten. The chain has TRBV7-8 and TRBJ2-3, with D possibly being TRBD1 (6 bases). V dropped 0 bases and J dropped 1 base, with 8 bases sitting between them. CDR3 length: 15 residues. CDR1 and CDR2 (germline): SGHVS, FQNEAQ. This chain's CDR3 is CASSLAYRGTDTQYF. CDR3 sequence (DNA): TGTGCCAGCAGCTTAGCATACAGGGGCACAGATACGCAGTATTTT.

The chain joins TRBV4-1 to TRBJ2-3, with 8 bases lining up with TRBD2. The CDR3 extends over 18 amino acids. The V segment lost 0 bases and the J segment 3 bases; nucleotides outside the gene matches: 11. Germline assignment: CDR1 MGHRA and CDR2 YSYEKL. In nucleotides, the CDR3 is TGCGCCAGCAGCCAAGAAGGCATATCGGGGGGGAATACAGATACGCAGTATTTT. Translating gives CASSQEGISGGNTDTQYF.